What follows are 29 T cell receptor beta chains derived from one specimen sequenced in a study of Ad26.COV2.S vaccination and SARS-CoV-2 variants. As to treatment: around 19 received Ad26.COV2.S at low or high dose, single or two shots; several received placebo; per-sample allocation not given. It was on day 63 after the first vaccine or placebo injection that samples were taken. Some clones are missing from TCRdb's copy, which holds only in-frame ones; the method was immunoSEQ multiplex PCR. The data show about 350,000 clones, with 88% seen just once and around 6.4% held by the top ten. The sample in question was peripheral blood, obtained in a trial of Ad26.COV2.S vaccine versus placebo. These receptors came from a person aged 18-60 years who received the Ad26.COV2.S COVID-19 vaccine or a placebo.

This chain connects TRBV13 to TRBJ1-5; D unresolved. Germline lookup yields CDR1 PRHDT and CDR2 FYEKMQ (reference sequence). The CDR3 consists of 16 residues. V was shortened by 5 bases and J by 4 bases, with 18 bases between the two germline ends. DNA for the CDR3: TGTGCCAGCAGCCGGTCGCGGGGATGGAGAAATCAGCCCCAGCATTTT. This codes for CASSRSRGWRNQPQHF.

The V and J genes are TRBV6-5 and TRBJ1-6; D may be TRBD1 (5 bases). Germline V gives CDR1 MNHEY, CDR2 SVGAGI. Trimming removed 7 bases from V and 10 bases from J, with 20 bases in between. The CDR3 length is 15 residues. The CDR3 nucleotides read TGTGCCAGCACCCCGGGGTCGCGAGGGGACTCACCCCTCCACTTT. Translation gives CASTPGSRGDSPLHF.

This chain joins TRBV5-1 and TRBJ2-1; TRBD2 aligns across 16 bases. J lost 9 bases, V lost 4 bases, and 4 bases had no gene match. This CDR3 is 15 amino acids long. Germline assignment: CDR1 SGHRS and CDR2 YFSETQ. The CDR3 DNA follows: TGCGCCAGCAGCGAGGGACTAGCGGGAGGGGGTGAGCAGTTCTTC. This translates into CASSEGLAGGGEQFF.

The chain employs TRBV30 and TRBJ1-3; the D gene is possibly TRBD1 (5 bases). V lost 5 bases and J lost 2, with 13 bases in between. CDR3 size: 14 residues. Per germline, CDR1 GTSNPN and CDR2 SVGIG (reference sequence). The CDR3 DNA is TGTGCCTGGTATTCTCTCAGGGCTGGAAACACCATATATTTT. As protein: CAWYSLRAGNTIYF.

This sequence joins TRBV3-1 (or the pseudogene TRBV3-2) and TRBJ1-1, with 7 bases lining up with TRBD1. The CDR3 loop spans 15 amino acids. Germline-derived CDR1 and CDR2 are LGHDT and YNNKEL (reference sequence). Unmatched junction bases numbered 6, after V lost 2 bases and J lost 3 bases. This CDR3 is CASSQPQGVHTEAFF. The CDR3 bases are TGTGCCAGCAGCCAACCCCAGGGGGTGCACACTGAAGCTTTCTTT.

This chain uses TRBV5-4 with TRBJ1-1; tentatively, D is TRBD1 (6 bases). CDR1 and CDR2 from the germline V gene are SGHNT and YYREEE (reference sequence). Trimming took off 3 bases at V and 3 bases at J, with 15 bases between the two ends. CDR3 size: 15 residues. CDR3 sequence: CASSSPPGADTEAFF. In DNA form, the CDR3 reads TGTGCCAGCAGCTCCCCCCCGGGGGCAGACACTGAAGCTTTCTTT.

The V gene is TRBV9, the J gene TRBJ1-1; 10 bases are a match to TRBD1. Germline CDR1 and CDR2: SGDLS and YYNGEE. CDR3 size: 17 residues. Losses at the gene ends were 2 bases for V and 0 bases for J; bases not matched to a gene: 7. CDR3: CASSVHSGQGLNTEAFF. CDR3 coding DNA: TGTGCCAGCAGCGTTCACTCGGGACAGGGGTTGAACACTGAAGCTTTCTTT.

The V gene is TRBV7-2, the J gene TRBJ1-5, with 9 bases that match TRBD1. This CDR3 has 15 amino acids. CDR1 is SGHTA and CDR2 is FQGNSA in the germline V gene. V lost 1 base to trimming and J lost 7 bases; unmatched junction nucleotides: 5. CDR3 amino acids: CASSLGGTGLQPQHF. The CDR3 DNA follows: TGTGCCAGCAGCTTAGGAGGGACAGGGTTACAGCCCCAGCATTTT.

The chain couples TRBV30 to TRBJ2-2, with D possibly TRBD2 on 6 matching bases. V lost 5 bases, J lost 4 bases, and 17 bases lay in between. This CDR3 has 15 residues. The germline V gene has CDR1 GTSNPN and CDR2 SVGIG (reference sequence). CDR3 bases: TGTGCCTGGGGGAGGACATCCGCAGGCACCGGGGAGCTGTTTTTT. Encoded protein: CAWGRTSAGTGELFF. The whole variable domain, filled in from reference TRBV30 and TRBJ2-2, reads SQTIHQWPATLVQPVGSPLSLECTVEGTSNPNLYWYRQAAGRGLQLLFYSVGIGQISSEVPQNLSASRPQDRQFILSSKKLLLSDSGFYLCAWGRTSAGTGELFFGEGSRLTVL.

V usage is TRBV5-5 and J usage is TRBJ2-7; tentative D call: TRBD2 (6 bases). Germline CDR1 is SGHKS and CDR2 is YYEKEE (reference sequence). The CDR3 totals 16 residues. The ends were cut back, 0 bases at V and 6 bases at J, with 19 bases in the middle. The DNA for the CDR3 is TGTGCCAGCAGCTTGGCCTTTGGGACTCTGGGTGGCGAGCAGTACTTC. Protein sequence: CASSLAFGTLGGEQYF.

This clone was seen more than once but under ten times. J is TRBJ2-2 and V is TRBV19, with TRBD2 matching 8 bases. After removal of 3 bases from V and 4 bases from J, the junction contained 22 bases not matched to a gene. The CDR3 runs to 21 residues. In germline, CDR1 is LNHDA, CDR2 SQIVND (reference sequence). The CDR3 bases are TGTGCCAGTAGTATTCGTCCGGTCGGGGCTAGCGGGCTTCCGACCACCGGGGAGCTGTTTTTT. Amino acid sequence: CASSIRPVGASGLPTTGELFF. The full variable domain, completed using reference TRBV19 and TRBJ2-2, is DGGITQSPKYLFRKEGQNVTLSCEQNLNHDAMYWYRQDPGQGLRLIYYSQIVNDFQKGDIAEGYSVSREKKESFPLTVTSAQKNPTAFYLCASSIRPVGASGLPTTGELFFGEGSRLTVL.

The chain recombines TRBV10-3 with TRBJ1-1; D is undetermined. Looked up from germline, CDR1 is ENHRY and CDR2 is SYGVKD. Trimming removed 0 bases from V and 1 base from J, with 6 bases in between. This CDR3 has 14 residues. The CDR3 DNA is TGTGCCATCAGTGAGTCGACACCGAACACTGAAGCTTTCTTT. It is translated as CAISESTPNTEAFF.

The chain couples TRBV24-1 to TRBJ2-2; 8 bases agree with TRBD2. Germline lookup yields CDR1 KGHDR and CDR2 SFDVKD. The J segment lost 0 bases and the V segment lost 2 bases, leaving 4 bases of the junction unmatched. The CDR3 has 17 amino acids. For the CDR3, the DNA is TGTGCCACCAGTGATTCATCGGGGGGGGCGAACACCGGGGAGCTGTTTTTT. Amino acid sequence: CATSDSSGGANTGELFF.

This rearrangement joins TRBV29-1 to TRBJ2-3; D is perhaps TRBD2 (5 bases). The V end was cut by 1 base, the J end by 6 bases, with 8 bases between. From germline, CDR1 is SQVTM and CDR2 ANQGSEA. The CDR3 sequence is 12 residues long. The CDR3 is CSVEGLSDTQYF. In DNA, the CDR3 is TGCAGCGTTGAAGGACTATCGGATACGCAGTATTTT.

The gene calls are TRBV30 and TRBJ2-7, with 7 bases fitting TRBD2. The length of the CDR3 is 13 residues. The V segment lost 4 bases and the J segment 3 bases; nucleotides outside the gene matches: 6. Germline loops: CDR1 GTSNPN, CDR2 SVGIG (reference sequence). Here the CDR3 reads CAWTSGADYEQYF. The CDR3 DNA reads TGTGCCTGGACTAGCGGAGCTGACTACGAGCAGTACTTC.

This chain links TRBV3-1 (or the pseudogene TRBV3-2) with TRBJ1-1; TRBD1 aligns across 9 bases. The CDR3 runs to 14 residues. Germline V gives CDR1 LGHDT, CDR2 YNNKEL (reference sequence). V shed 4 bases, J shed 7 bases, and the junction held 7 bases outside the gene matches. The CDR3 reads CASSPRQGGFEAFF. In DNA form, the CDR3 reads TGTGCCAGCAGCCCACGACAGGGGGGATTTGAAGCTTTCTTT.

The rearrangement links TRBV7-3 to TRBJ2-1, with 10 nucleotides matching TRBD1. V was pared by 4 bases and J by 3 bases, with 3 bases of the junction left unmatched. The length of the CDR3 is 15 residues. The germline CDR1 and CDR2 sequences are SGHTA and FQGTGA. CDR3 in amino acids: CASSSRTGGYNEQFF. Here the CDR3 DNA reads TGTGCCAGCAGCTCTCGGACAGGGGGCTACAATGAGCAGTTCTTC.

V and J are TRBV4-2 and TRBJ1-3; D is ambiguous. Germline CDR1 is LGHNA and CDR2 is YNFKEQ. Between the trimmed V and J ends, which lost 3 bases and 7 bases, there was a span of 16 bases. This CDR3 comprises 15 residues. CDR3 residues: CASSQEGVNGNTIYF. CDR3 coding DNA: TGTGCCAGCAGCCAGGAGGGAGTTAATGGGAACACCATATATTTT.

This clone was observed a few times. This specimen includes other DNA sequences encoding the same CDR3. This sequence joins TRBV9 and TRBJ1-2; 12 bases fit TRBD1. The germline gives CDR1 SGDLS, CDR2 YYNGEE. Germline trimming cut 3 bases from V and 5 bases from J; bases unmatched to any gene: 5. This CDR3 is 15 amino acids long. The CDR3 is CASSAGTGGGYGYTF. As DNA, the CDR3 is TGTGCCAGCAGCGCGGGGACAGGGGGCGGGTATGGCTACACCTTC.

The chain joins TRBV28 to TRBJ1-4; maybe TRBD1 (6 bases). V shed 8 bases and J shed 0 bases, with 10 bases lying between them. There are 14 residues in the CDR3. CDR1 and CDR2 (germline): MDHEN, SYDVKM. The CDR3 DNA sequence: TGTGCCAGCTCCCGACAGGCAACTAATGAAAAACTGTTTTTT. The encoded protein is CASSRQATNEKLFF. The full variable domain, with the rest looked up from reference TRBV28 and TRBJ1-4, is DVKVTQSSRYLVKRTGEKVFLECVQDMDHENMFWYRQDPGLGLRLIYFSYDVKMKEKGDIPEGYSVSREKKERFSLILESASTNQTSMYLCASSRQATNEKLFFGSGTQLSVL.

The chain couples TRBV6-5 to TRBJ1-2; D gene uncertain. The CDR3 contains 13 residues. Germline V lookup: CDR1 MNHEY, CDR2 SVGAGI. Trimming removed 6 bases at V and 8 bases at J, with 16 bases between. The CDR3 sequence: CASSKGLQDGYTF. The CDR3 DNA sequence: TGTGCCAGCAGCAAAGGCCTGCAAGACGGCTACACCTTC.

The chain joins TRBV19 to TRBJ2-1; D ambiguous. CDR1 is LNHDA, CDR2 SQIVND, per germline (reference sequence). The CDR3 length is 16 residues. V dropped 5 bases and J dropped 0 bases, with 14 bases sitting between them. This CDR3 reads CASSPPGSSSYNEQFF. The CDR3 DNA is TGTGCCAGTAGTCCACCGGGCTCCAGCTCCTACAATGAGCAGTTCTTC.

V gene TRBV7-3 combines with J gene TRBJ2-7, with 9 nucleotides matching TRBD1. The CDR3 has 15 amino acids. V lost 0 bases and J lost 2; bases outside the gene matches: 2. The germline CDR1 and CDR2 sequences are SGHTA and FQGTGA. In DNA, the CDR3 is TGTGCCAGCAGCTTAACTGGGGACAGGGCCTACGAGCAGTACTTC. Translation: CASSLTGDRAYEQYF.

This clone showed up just a few times. This rearrangement joins TRBV7-3 to TRBJ2-4; TRBD2 matches 14 bases. There are 19 residues in the CDR3. The V and J ends lost 4 bases and 2 bases, in that order; junction bases with no gene match: 10. Germline CDR1 reads SGHTA; CDR2 reads FQGTGA. Written as DNA, the CDR3 is TGTGCCAGCAGCTCACCCCCGGGACTAGCGGGAGTACCCAAAAACATTCAGTACTTC. Its protein is CASSSPPGLAGVPKNIQYF.

The chain carries TRBV24-1 and TRBJ2-2; tentative D call: TRBD2 (5 bases). Germline CDR1 reads KGHDR; CDR2 reads SFDVKD. Trimming took off 4 bases at V and 3 bases at J, with 11 bases between the two ends. This CDR3 comprises 15 residues. As DNA, the CDR3 is TGTGCCACCAGTGAGGGGAGATTCGACACCGGGGAGCTGTTTTTT. Translating it yields CATSEGRFDTGELFF.

The rearrangement joins TRBV30 to TRBJ1-2; 7 positions agree with TRBD1. Germline trimming cut 1 base from V and 4 bases from J; bases unmatched to any gene: 3. This CDR3 spans 13 amino acids. Per the germline V gene, CDR1 is GTSNPN and CDR2 is SVGIG (reference sequence). In DNA, the CDR3 is TGTGCCTGGAGTGCGGGACAGCTCTATGGCTACACCTTC. Amino acids: CAWSAGQLYGYTF.

The chain is built from TRBV7-2 and TRBJ2-7; 12 nucleotides agree with TRBD1. The CDR3 runs 15 residues. J gave up 5 bases and V 4 bases, and 6 bases lay outside the gene matches. Germline CDR1 and CDR2: SGHTA and FQGNSA. The CDR3 protein is CASSYRRDRGHEQYF. CDR3 sequence (DNA): TGTGCCAGCAGCTACCGCCGGGACAGGGGGCACGAGCAGTACTTC.

Here the CDR3 reads CASSFIAGGAYNEQFF. Written as DNA, the CDR3 is TGTGCCAGCAGCTTCATAGCGGGAGGCGCCTACAATGAGCAGTTCTTC. The chain uses TRBV11-1 and TRBJ2-1; 10 bases align to TRBD2. V lost 3 bases and J lost 2; bases outside the gene matches: 4. The CDR3 has 16 residues. Germline V lookup: CDR1 SGHAT, CDR2 FQDESV (reference sequence).

The genes are TRBV6-1 and TRBJ2-7; possibly TRBD1 for D (6 bases). Looked up from germline, CDR1 is MNHNS and CDR2 is SASEGT. V lost 2 bases to trimming and J lost 4 bases, with 21 bases between them. The CDR3 runs 17 residues. The CDR3 nucleotides are TGTGCCAGCAGTGAAATACAGCTGGGGACAAGGGCTTACGAGCAGTACTTC. Its translation: CASSEIQLGTRAYEQYF.